The clone carrying this T cell receptor beta chain was observed once. Only in-frame clones appear in the TCRdb table, and some are missing; sequencing was by immunoSEQ multiplex PCR. Of 64,000 or so clones listed, around 85% were seen once; the top ten hold roughly 5%. The sample is drawn from a study of technical replicates of blood from a few donors. The CDR3 runs to 17 residues. Germline assignment: CDR1 LGHNA and CDR2 YNFKEQ. Trimming shortened V by 0 bases and J by 3 bases, and 12 bases separated the two germline ends. This TCR derives from a human donor in good health. Some clones in this sample may be carry-over from other donors' samples. This rearrangement joins TRBV4-2 to TRBJ2-6; D perhaps matches TRBD2 (6 bases). The sample taken for sequencing was PBMCs. The CDR3 DNA follows: TGTGCCAGCAGCCAAGACGGCCTAGCGTATGGGGCCAACGTCCTGACTTTC. Its translation is CASSQDGLAYGANVLTF.